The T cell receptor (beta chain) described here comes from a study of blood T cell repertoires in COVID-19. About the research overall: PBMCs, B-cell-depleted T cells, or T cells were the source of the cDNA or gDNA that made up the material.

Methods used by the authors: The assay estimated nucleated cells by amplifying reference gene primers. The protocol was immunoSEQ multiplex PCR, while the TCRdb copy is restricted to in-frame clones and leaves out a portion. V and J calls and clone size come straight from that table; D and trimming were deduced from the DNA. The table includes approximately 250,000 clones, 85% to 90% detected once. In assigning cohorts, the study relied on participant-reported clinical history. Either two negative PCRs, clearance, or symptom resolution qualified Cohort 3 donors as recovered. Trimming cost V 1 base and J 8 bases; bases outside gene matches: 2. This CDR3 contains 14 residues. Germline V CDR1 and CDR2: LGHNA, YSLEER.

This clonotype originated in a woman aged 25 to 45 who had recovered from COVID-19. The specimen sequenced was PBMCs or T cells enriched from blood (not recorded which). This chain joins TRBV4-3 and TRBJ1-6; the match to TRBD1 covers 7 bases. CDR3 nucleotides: TGCGCCAGCAGCCAAGGGGACAGCTATTCACCCCTCCACTTT. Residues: CASSQGDSYSPLHF.